The subject of this entry is one T cell receptor beta chain. Its antigen remains unidentified. No qualities accompany the bases; no much larger clone lies one base away. This entry belongs to a study of blood T cell repertoires in COVID-19 (dated by TCRdb to 2018 to 2020). For the wider study: Samples from collaborators originated in the United States, Italy and Spain and spanned both the acute and convalescent phases of COVID-19. The prospective study material was composed of cDNA or gDNA derived from T cells, B-cell-depleted T cells, or PBMCs. Deeply sampled blood TCRbeta repertoires from subjects exposed to, actively infected with, or recovered from COVID-19 were included in the dataset. The repertoires were made available in a free public database intended to serve as a resource for research on the immune response to SARS-CoV-2. Samples were obtained from the ongoing ImmuneRACE study (first 160 participants) and from about 1,300 subjects provided by 6 global collaborators. A de-identified subject ID, COVID-19 status, age in years and sex were almost always included in the sample metadata. Where available, HLA class I and class II types were obtained from metadata supplied by the sample provider rather than from assay-based typing.

Participants in the prospective study were aged roughly 18 to 100 years, lived in 20 to 30 United States geographic areas, and enrolled through a virtual design. In the prospective study, participants were assigned to cohorts based on the clinical history participants reported in a screening survey and a study questionnaire. In the prospective study, whole blood, serum and a nasopharyngeal or oropharyngeal swab were collected from each participant by mobile phlebotomists. Over an approximately 2-month period, participants in the prospective study had the option of providing additional blood draws and questionnaires. Before DNA extraction, blood samples from the prospective study were shipped at room temperature or frozen. What the study reported, not specific to this receptor: The amount of clinical and demographic metadata varied by source and participant and was provided uncurated.

Between the V and J ends, shortened by 0 bases and 6 bases respectively, the junction contains 9 bases. From a lookup of the germline V gene, CDR1 and CDR2 are SGHRS and YFSETQ. From cysteine to phenylalanine, the CDR3 is 13 amino acids long. Kept here is only the CDR3 DNA, which spans 39 bases and is read in frame from base 1. TCRbeta CDR3 regions were amplified from genomic DNA using the immunoSEQ Assay, a bias-controlled multiplex PCR. The study's processing was this. The number of nucleated cells in each sample was estimated by amplification of reference gene primers within the assay. Sequence reads were collapsed and filtered to measure the absolute abundance of every unique TCRbeta CDR3 rearrangement. For each sample, productive Simpson clonality was calculated as the square root of Simpson's diversity index across productive rearrangements. TCRdb provides this immuneACCESS table in a form limited to in-frame rearrangements. Some clones are lacking; in checked studies, under half of them reflect an unresolved V gene, and why the rest are absent is not known. The D gene and trimming were derived from the DNA, and the V and J assignments and clone size from that table. Across this sample there are about 140,000 clones, with approximately 85% seen only once. The leading ten clones occupy nearly 3.5% of the sample.

The chain employs TRBV5-1 and TRBJ1-2, with TRBD1 tentatively as D gene (5 bases match). The sequenced material came from PBMCs or T cells enriched from blood (not recorded which). This TCR was sampled from a woman aged 45-65 years with acute COVID-19. The nucleotides read TGCGCCAGCAGCTTGGTGGGGCCCGATGGCTACACCTTC. This translates into CASSLVGPDGYTF.